Sequencing of this T cell receptor beta chain was carried out in a study of control samples from healthy donors and cancer patients. CDR3 length: 12 residues. V was cut by 3 bases and J by 5 bases, with 7 bases left in between. Generated by immunoSEQ multiplex PCR, the TCRdb table keeps only in-frame clones and is missing some. Of under 90,000 clones listed, 85% to 95% are singletons. The rearrangement joins TRBV12-3 or TRBV12-4 to TRBJ1-2; D unclear. The sample taken for sequencing was blood. The receptor's source is a woman aged 60-75 years in good health. The CDR3 reads CASSFSGYGYTF. The CDR3, as DNA: TGTGCCAGCAGTTTTTCGGGGTATGGCTACACCTTC.